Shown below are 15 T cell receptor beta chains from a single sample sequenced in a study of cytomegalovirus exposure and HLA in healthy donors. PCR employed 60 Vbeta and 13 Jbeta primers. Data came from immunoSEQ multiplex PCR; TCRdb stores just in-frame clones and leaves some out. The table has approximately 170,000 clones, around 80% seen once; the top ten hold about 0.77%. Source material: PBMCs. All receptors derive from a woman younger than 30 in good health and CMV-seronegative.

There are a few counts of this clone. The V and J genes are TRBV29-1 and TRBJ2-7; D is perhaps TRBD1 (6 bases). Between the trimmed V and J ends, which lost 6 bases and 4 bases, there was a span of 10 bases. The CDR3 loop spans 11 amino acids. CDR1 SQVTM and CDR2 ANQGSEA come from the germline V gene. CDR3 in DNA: TGCAGCGTCCGGACAGCGTACGAGCAGTACTTC. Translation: CSVRTAYEQYF.

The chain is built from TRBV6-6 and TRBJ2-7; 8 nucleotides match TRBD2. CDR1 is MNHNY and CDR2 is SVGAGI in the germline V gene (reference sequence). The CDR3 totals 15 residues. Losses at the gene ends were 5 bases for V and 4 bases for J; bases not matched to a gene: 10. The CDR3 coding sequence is TGTGCCAGCAGTACGGGAGCGGGAGTAGGATACGAGCAGTACTTC. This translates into CASSTGAGVGYEQYF.

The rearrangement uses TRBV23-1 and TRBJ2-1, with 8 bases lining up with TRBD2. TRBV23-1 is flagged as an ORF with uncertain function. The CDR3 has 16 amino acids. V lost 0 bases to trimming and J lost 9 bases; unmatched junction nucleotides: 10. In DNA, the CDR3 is TGCGCCAGCAGTCAATCGGTTAGCGGGACCCGGATTGAGCAGTTCTTC. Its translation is CASSQSVSGTRIEQFF.

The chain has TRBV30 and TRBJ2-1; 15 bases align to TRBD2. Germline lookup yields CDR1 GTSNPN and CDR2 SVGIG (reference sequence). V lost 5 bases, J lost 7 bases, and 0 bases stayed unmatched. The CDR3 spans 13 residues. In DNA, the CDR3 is TGTGCCTGGGGACTAGCGGGAGGGAATGAGCAGTTCTTC. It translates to CAWGLAGGNEQFF.

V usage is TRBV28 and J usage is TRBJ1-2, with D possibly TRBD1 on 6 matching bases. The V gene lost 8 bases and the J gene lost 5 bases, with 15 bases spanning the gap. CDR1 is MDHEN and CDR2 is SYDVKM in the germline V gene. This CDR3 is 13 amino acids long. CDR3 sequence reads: CASGDKAYYGYTF. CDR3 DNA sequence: TGTGCCAGCGGGGACAAGGCCTATTATGGCTACACCTTC.

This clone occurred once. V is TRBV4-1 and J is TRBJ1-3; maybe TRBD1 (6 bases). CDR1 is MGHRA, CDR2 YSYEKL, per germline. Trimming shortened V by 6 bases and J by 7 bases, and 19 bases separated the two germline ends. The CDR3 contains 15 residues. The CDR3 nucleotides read TGCGCCAGCAGTTCCGTACAGGGTTTCAGGAACACCATATATTTT. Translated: CASSSVQGFRNTIYF.

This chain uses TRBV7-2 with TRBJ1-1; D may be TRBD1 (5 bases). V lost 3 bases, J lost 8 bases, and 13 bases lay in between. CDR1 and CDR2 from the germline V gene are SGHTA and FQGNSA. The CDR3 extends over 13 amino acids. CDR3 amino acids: CASSFTRAEEAFF. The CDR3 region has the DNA TGTGCCAGCAGCTTCACCAGGGCAGAAGAAGCTTTCTTT.

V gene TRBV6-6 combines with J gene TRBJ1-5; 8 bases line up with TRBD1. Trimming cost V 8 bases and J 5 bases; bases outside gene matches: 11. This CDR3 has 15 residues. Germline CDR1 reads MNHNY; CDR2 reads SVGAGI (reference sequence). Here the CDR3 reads CASGVMNRGDQPQHF. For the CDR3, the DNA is TGTGCCAGCGGTGTTATGAACAGGGGGGATCAGCCCCAGCATTTT.

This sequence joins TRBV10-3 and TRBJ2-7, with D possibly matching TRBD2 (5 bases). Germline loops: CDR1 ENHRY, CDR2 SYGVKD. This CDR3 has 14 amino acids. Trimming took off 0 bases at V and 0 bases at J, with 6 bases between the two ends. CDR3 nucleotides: TGTGCCATCAGTGAGTCAGGGAGCTCCTACGAGCAGTACTTC. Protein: CAISESGSSYEQYF.

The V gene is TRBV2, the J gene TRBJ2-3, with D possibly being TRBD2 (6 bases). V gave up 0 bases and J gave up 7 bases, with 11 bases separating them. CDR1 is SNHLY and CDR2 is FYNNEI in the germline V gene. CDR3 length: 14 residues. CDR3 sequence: CASSEALASNTQYF. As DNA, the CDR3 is TGTGCCAGCAGTGAAGCACTAGCTTCGAATACGCAGTATTTT.

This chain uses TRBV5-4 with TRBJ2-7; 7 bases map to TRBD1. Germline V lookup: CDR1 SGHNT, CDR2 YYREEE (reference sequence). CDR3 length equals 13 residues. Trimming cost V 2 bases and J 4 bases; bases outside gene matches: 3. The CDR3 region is CASSLGGGYEQYF. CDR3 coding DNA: TGTGCCAGCAGCTTAGGGGGCGGTTACGAGCAGTACTTC.

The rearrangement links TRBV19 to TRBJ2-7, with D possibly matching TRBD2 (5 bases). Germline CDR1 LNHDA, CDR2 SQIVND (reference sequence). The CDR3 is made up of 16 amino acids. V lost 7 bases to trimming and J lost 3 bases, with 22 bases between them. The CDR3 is CASKEVLRFLFYEQYF. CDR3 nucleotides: TGTGCCAGTAAGGAGGTCTTAAGATTTTTGTTCTACGAGCAGTACTTC.

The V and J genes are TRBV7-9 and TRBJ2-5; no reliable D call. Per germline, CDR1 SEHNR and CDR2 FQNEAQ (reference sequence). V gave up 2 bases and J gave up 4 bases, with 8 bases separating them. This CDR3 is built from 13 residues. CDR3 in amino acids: CASSLMASETQYF. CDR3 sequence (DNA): TGTGCCAGCAGCTTAATGGCATCAGAGACCCAGTACTTC.

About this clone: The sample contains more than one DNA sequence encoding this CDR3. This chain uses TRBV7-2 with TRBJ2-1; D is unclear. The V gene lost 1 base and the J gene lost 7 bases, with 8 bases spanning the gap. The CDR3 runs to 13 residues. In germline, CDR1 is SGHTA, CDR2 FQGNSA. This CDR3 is CASSLESGNEQFF. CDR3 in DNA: TGTGCCAGCAGCTTAGAGTCCGGGAATGAGCAGTTCTTC.

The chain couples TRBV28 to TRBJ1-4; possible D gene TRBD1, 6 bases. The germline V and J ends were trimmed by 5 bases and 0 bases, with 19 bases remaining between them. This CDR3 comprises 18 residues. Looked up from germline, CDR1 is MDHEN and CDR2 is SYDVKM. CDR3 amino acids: CASSGDKADETTNEKLFF. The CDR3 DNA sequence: TGTGCCAGCAGTGGGGACAAGGCCGACGAGACAACTAATGAAAAACTGTTTTTT.